This T cell receptor beta chain emerged from a study of beta chain features in type 1 diabetes. Study-level results: There were fewer insertions and more deletions at the VDJ junctions of type 1 diabetes patients.

Deletions cut 0 bases from V and 4 bases from J, with 13 bases between. Per germline, CDR1 LGHNA and CDR2 YNFKEQ. This CDR3 spans 16 amino acids. For this clone: The antigen is unknown.

Reverse transcription of all isolated RNA meant that expressed TCRB transcripts were sequenced. Samples of naive, central memory and regulatory T cells yielded a mean of about 3.57 million reads. Assay used: immunoSEQ multiplex PCR; TCRdb lists only in-frame clones, some missing. This sample carries approximately 140,000 clones, less than 9% of them seen once, and the ten largest clones take 1.1% to 1.5%. The TCR sequence derives from a woman aged 30 to 39 in good health. The specimen was central memory CD4+ T cells from blood. The chain combines TRBV4-2 with TRBJ2-1, with D perhaps TRBD1 (6 bases). Here the CDR3 reads CASSQEEVRGYNEQFF. DNA of the CDR3: TGTGCCAGCAGCCAAGAGGAGGTGAGGGGGTACAATGAGCAGTTCTTC.